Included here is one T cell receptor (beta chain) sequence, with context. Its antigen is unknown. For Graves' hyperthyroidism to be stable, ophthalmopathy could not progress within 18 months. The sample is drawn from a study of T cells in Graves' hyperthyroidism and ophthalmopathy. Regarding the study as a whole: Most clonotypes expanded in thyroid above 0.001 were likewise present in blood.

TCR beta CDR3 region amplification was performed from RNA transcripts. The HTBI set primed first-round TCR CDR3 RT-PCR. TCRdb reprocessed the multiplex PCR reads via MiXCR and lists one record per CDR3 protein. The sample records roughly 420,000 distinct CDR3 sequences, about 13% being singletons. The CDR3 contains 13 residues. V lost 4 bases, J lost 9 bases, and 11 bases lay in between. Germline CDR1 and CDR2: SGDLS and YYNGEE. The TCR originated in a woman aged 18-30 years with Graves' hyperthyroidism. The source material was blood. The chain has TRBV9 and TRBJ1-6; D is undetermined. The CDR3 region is CASSTRRGSPLHF. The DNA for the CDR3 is TGTGCCAGCAGCACTCGGAGAGGTTCACCCCTCCACTTT.